Listed below are T cell receptor beta chains from one sample, sequenced in a study of beta chain features in type 1 diabetes. Sequencing was performed with immunoSEQ multiplex PCR; in TCRdb, only in-frame clones are kept and a portion is missing. The sample contains more than 250,000 clones, about 15% of which appear only once. Sequencing was done on a sample of naive CD4+ T cells from blood. The receptors were sampled from a man younger than 35 with type 1 diabetes. Both conserved end residues are part of each CDR3. The D gene is left open where the match is weak. Only some rows state a clone size, as once, few, many or a class for expanded clones.

abundance	v_gene	j_gene	d_gene	CDR3aa	CDR3nt
.	TRBV5-1	TRBJ1-1	.	CASSLEQGKAFF	TGCGCCAGCAGCTTGGAACAGGGAAAAGCTTTCTTT
few	TRBV5-1	TRBJ2-3	.	CASSLGSGTDTQYF	TGCGCCAGCAGCTTGGGTTCGGGCACAGATACGCAGTATTTT
.	TRBV7-9	TRBJ2-5	.	CASSQRQYQETQYF	TGTGCCAGCAGCCAGAGACAGTACCAAGAGACCCAGTACTTC
few	TRBV30	TRBJ2-7	TRBD1	CAWSGAGGEQYF	TGTGCCTGGAGTGGAGCAGGGGGCGAGCAGTACTTC
.	TRBV10-3	TRBJ2-5	.	CAISPGASEETQYF	TGTGCCATCAGCCCCGGAGCGAGTGAGGAGACCCAGTACTTC
few	TRBV18	TRBJ2-1	.	CASSPLQGAEQFF	TGTGCCAGCTCACCGCTACAGGGAGCTGAGCAGTTCTTC
.	TRBV19	TRBJ2-3	TRBD1	CASSTEAGTGNTDTQYF	TGTGCCAGTAGTACGGAAGCCGGGACAGGGAACACAGATACGCAGTATTTT
few	TRBV4-1	TRBJ2-3	TRBD2	CASTVRGTSGSRGWSDTQYF	TGCGCCAGCACGGTTCGGGGGACTAGCGGGTCACGGGGATGGTCAGATACGCAGTATTTT
.	TRBV30	TRBJ1-1	.	CACRGGVAATEAFF	TGTGCCTGTCGGGGAGGGGTTGCAGCCACTGAAGCTTTCTTT
.	TRBV4-3	TRBJ2-3	TRBD2	CASSQDRVDQRGPPTDTQYF	TGCGCCAGCAGCCAAGATAGAGTAGATCAGCGGGGGCCTCCCACAGATACGCAGTATTTT
.	TRBV5-1	TRBJ1-4	.	CASSLVGRGEKLFF	TGCGCCAGCAGCTTGGTCGGCAGGGGTGAAAAACTGTTTTTT
.	TRBV29-1	TRBJ2-3	.	CSVGGVITDTQYF	TGCAGCGTTGGGGGGGTAATCACAGATACGCAGTATTTT
.	TRBV30	TRBJ2-1	.	CAWAMAGTHEQFF	TGTGCCTGGGCCATGGCAGGGACTCATGAGCAGTTCTTC
few	TRBV14	TRBJ2-7	.	CASSQEPPGLSYEQYF	TGTGCCAGCAGCCAAGAACCACCGGGACTTAGCTACGAGCAGTACTTC
few	TRBV5-1	TRBJ1-5	TRBD1	CASSLEGQGQPQHF	TGCGCCAGCAGCTTGGAGGGACAGGGCCAGCCCCAGCATTTT
few	TRBV5-1	TRBJ2-3	.	CASSERAQGDTQYF	TGCGCCAGCAGCGAGCGCGCCCAGGGAGATACGCAGTATTTT
.	TRBV2	TRBJ2-1	TRBD1	CASSVDRGSYNEQFF	TGTGCCAGCAGTGTTGACAGGGGTTCCTACAATGAGCAGTTCTTC
.	TRBV25-1	TRBJ2-2	.	CASSEYPGESNTGELFF	TGTGCCAGCAGTGAATACCCAGGGGAATCTAACACCGGGGAGCTGTTTTTT
few	TRBV7-9	TRBJ2-7	TRBD2	CASSLGASGAYEQYF	TGTGCCAGCAGCTTAGGGGCGAGCGGGGCCTACGAGCAGTACTTC
.	TRBV6-5	TRBJ2-1	.	CASSRGDEQFF	TGTGCCAGCAGTCGCGGTGATGAGCAGTTCTTC
few	TRBV29-1	TRBJ2-7	TRBD1	CSVGTAFYEQYF	TGCAGCGTCGGGACAGCATTTTACGAGCAGTACTTC
.	TRBV28	TRBJ1-2	.	CASRDGSLVGGYTF	TGTGCCAGCAGAGACGGAAGTTTAGTGGGCGGCTACACCTTC
.	TRBV4-1	TRBJ2-1	.	CASSRIASNEQFF	TGCGCCAGCAGCCGTATCGCGAGCAATGAGCAGTTCTTC
few	TRBV30	TRBJ1-4	TRBD1	CAWSWDRAREKLFF	TGTGCCTGGAGCTGGGACAGGGCCCGTGAAAAACTGTTTTTT
.	TRBV6-1	TRBJ1-2	TRBD1	CASSWTGNYGYTF	TGTGCCAGCAGTTGGACAGGGAACTATGGCTACACCTTC
few	TRBV30	TRBJ1-5	.	CAWSVRQAQPQHF	TGTGCCTGGAGTGTACGTCAAGCGCAGCCCCAGCATTTT
.	TRBV19	TRBJ2-7	TRBD1	CASSQTGSEEQYF	TGTGCCAGTTCCCAGACAGGGAGCGAAGAGCAGTACTTC
.	TRBV7-8	TRBJ2-7	TRBD1	CASSPGQGVYEQYF	TGTGCCAGCAGCCCGGGACAGGGGGTCTACGAGCAGTACTTC
once	TRBV29-1	TRBJ1-4	.	CSARGGRGEKLFF	TGCAGCGCCCGGGGAGGAAGGGGTGAAAAACTGTTTTTT
few	TRBV25-1	TRBJ2-3	.	CASTSVDTQYF	TGTGCCAGCACCTCGGTAGATACGCAGTATTTT
.	TRBV30	TRBJ1-2	.	CAWSVEGRYGYTF	TGTGCCTGGAGTGTCGAGGGCCGCTATGGCTACACCTTC
.	TRBV5-1	TRBJ1-2	.	CASSLGGGSPGYTF	TGCGCCAGCAGCTTGGGTGGAGGAAGCCCCGGCTACACCTTC
.	TRBV19	TRBJ2-7	.	CASADGLVYEQYF	TGTGCCAGCGCCGATGGCCTGGTCTACGAGCAGTACTTC
few	TRBV5-1	TRBJ2-3	.	CASSRSRDGDTQYF	TGCGCCAGCAGCCGAAGCCGGGATGGAGATACGCAGTATTTT
.	TRBV14	TRBJ2-1	TRBD1	CASSQGARTGLNEQFF	TGTGCCAGCAGCCAAGGGGCCCGGACAGGGTTAAATGAGCAGTTCTTC
few	TRBV4-3	TRBJ2-7	.	CASSQDLQGRYEQYF	TGCGCCAGCAGCCAAGATTTACAGGGTCGCTACGAGCAGTACTTC